The next 10 T cell receptor beta chains were all read from a single sample in a study of cytomegalovirus exposure and HLA in healthy donors. Primers: 60 Vbeta forward and 13 Jbeta reverse. The protocol was immunoSEQ multiplex PCR, while the TCRdb copy is restricted to in-frame clones and leaves out a portion. This sample has around 100,000 clones; about 67% occur once, and the top ten carry approximately 16%. The sample taken for sequencing was PBMCs. These receptors came from a woman between 18 and 30 years old in good health and CMV-seropositive.

This clone was picked up a small number of times. The gene calls are TRBV11-2 and TRBJ2-7; the match to TRBD1 covers 7 bases. Unmatched junction bases numbered 9, after V lost 4 bases and J lost 3 bases. The germline CDR1 and CDR2 sequences are SGHAT and FQNNGV. The CDR3 runs 15 residues. The CDR3 sequence is CASSSSRDSVYEQYF. CDR3 DNA sequence: TGTGCCAGCAGCTCCTCTCGGGACAGCGTCTACGAGCAGTACTTC. Using reference TRBV11-2 and TRBJ2-7 for the parts outside the CDR3, the full variable domain is EAGVAQSPRYKIIEKRQSVAFWCNPISGHATLYWYQQILGQGPKLLIQFQNNGVVDDSQLPKDRFSAERLKGVDSTLKIQPAKLEDSAVYLCASSSSRDSVYEQYFGPGTRLTVT.

J is TRBJ2-5 and V is TRBV4-3; 11 bases are a match to TRBD2. Germline loops: CDR1 LGHNA, CDR2 YSLEER. The CDR3 length is 18 residues. V gave up 1 base and J gave up 2 bases; unmatched junction bases: 9. The DNA of the CDR3 is TGCGCCAGCAGCCAAGCGGGGCTAGCGGGGGGTAATCAAGAGACCCAGTACTTC. Amino acid sequence: CASSQAGLAGGNQETQYF.

The J gene is TRBJ2-5, the V gene TRBV15; D is possibly TRBD1 (5 bases). V was trimmed by 0 bases and J by 1 base, leaving 9 bases between them. Germline values: CDR1 LNHNV, CDR2 YYDKDF (reference sequence). This CDR3 region has 15 residues. As DNA, the CDR3 is TGTGCCACCAGCAGAGAATGGGGCGGCCAAGAGACCCAGTACTTC. Residues: CATSREWGGQETQYF.

This clone was detected only a few times. This chain connects TRBV6-4 to TRBJ2-3; 9 positions match TRBD2. Per germline, CDR1 MRHNA and CDR2 SNTAGT. The V and J ends lost 2 bases and 4 bases, in that order; junction bases with no gene match: 4. There are 15 residues in the CDR3. CDR3 region: CASSDRAGGPDTQYF. DNA of the CDR3: TGTGCCAGCAGTGACAGGGCGGGAGGGCCAGATACGCAGTATTTT.

The chain joins TRBV7-9 to TRBJ2-7; D perhaps matches TRBD2 (6 bases). Per germline, CDR1 SEHNR and CDR2 FQNEAQ (reference sequence). The CDR3 is 15 amino acids. Trimming shortened V by 1 base and J by 0 bases, and 10 bases separated the two germline ends. CDR3 DNA: TGTGCCAGCAGCTTAGGTGCGGGGAGCTCCTACGAGCAGTACTTC. This encodes CASSLGAGSSYEQYF.

CDR3: CASSYVRETQYF. The CDR3 nucleotides read TGTGCCAGCAGTTACGTTCGGGAGACCCAGTACTTC. The chain employs TRBV6-5 and TRBJ2-5; unclear D gene. CDR1 and CDR2 from the germline V gene are MNHEY and SVGAGI. With 2 bases removed from V and 5 bases from J, the gap between germline ends came to 6 bases. CDR3 size: 12 residues.

The CDR3 reads CASSQVDIGQIQQPQHF. The CDR3 bases are TGCGCCAGCAGCCAAGTGGATATTGGGCAAATCCAGCAGCCCCAGCATTTT. J is TRBJ1-5 and V is TRBV4-1; no clear D gene. CDR3 length: 17 amino acids. Trimming cost V 1 base and J 7 bases, with 20 bases left between them. CDR1 is MGHRA and CDR2 is YSYEKL in the germline V gene.

This sequence joins TRBV4-1 and TRBJ2-7, with 10 bases that match TRBD2. The CDR3 sequence is 16 residues long. V was clipped by 0 bases and J by 7 bases; unmatched bases: 9. Germline V gene lookup returns CDR1 MGHRA and CDR2 YSYEKL. The DNA for the CDR3 is TGCGCCAGCAGCCAAGACTTTAGCCTAGCGGGGGTGGAGCAGTACTTC. This codes for CASSQDFSLAGVEQYF.

This sequence joins TRBV7-8 and TRBJ2-5; 7 nucleotides line up with TRBD2. Losses at the gene ends were 5 bases for V and 3 bases for J; bases not matched to a gene: 12. The CDR3 length is 16 residues. CDR1 is SGHVS, CDR2 FQNEAQ, per germline. CDR3 bases: TGTGCCAGCAGCACCCAAAAGCGGGGCGAGAAAGAGACCCAGTACTTC. Amino acids: CASSTQKRGEKETQYF.

This sequence joins TRBV7-6 and TRBJ2-7; possibly TRBD1 for D (5 bases). The CDR3 is 13 amino acids. The V gene's germline CDR1 is SGHVS and CDR2 FNYEAQ. The ends were cut back, 5 bases at V and 6 bases at J, with 14 bases in the middle. The CDR3 nucleotides read TGTGCCAGCAGCACTACCCAGGGATCCGAGCAGTACTTC. Amino acids: CASSTTQGSEQYF.